The rows below give T cell receptor beta chains drawn from one sample of a study of blood T cell repertoires in COVID-19. TCRdb's table, derived via immunoSEQ multiplex PCR, lists solely in-frame clones and lacks some. Of 100,000 or so clones listed, about 85% were seen once; the top ten hold roughly 4%. The specimen was peripheral blood. The receptors were gathered from a man aged 50-60 years with acute or convalescent COVID-19. Both conserved end residues are trimmed from each CDR3.

V gene | CDR3 protein
TRBV30 | AWETGFAYYGYT
TRBV19 | ASGDRPRSTDTQY
TRBV4-1 | ASSQVPWQNYGYT
TRBV6-2/TRBV6-3 | ASSYGTGPLNQPQH
TRBV7-9 | ASSADTGGITEAF
TRBV7-3 | ASSSRTGGTDTQY
TRBV7-9 | ASSFTGETQY
TRBV3-1/TRBV3-2 | ASSPGLYSNQPQH
TRBV3-1/TRBV3-2 | ASSQGLASTDTQY
TRBV24-1 | ATSRESGPTGELF
TRBV5-4 | ASSLASLAGGPFYEQY
TRBV5-1 | ASSFGFGSGNTIY
TRBV25-1 | ASSEYSGAGGETQY
TRBV29-1 | SVVGAVTEAF
TRBV4-1 | ASSQDAFEGLSSYNEQF
TRBV7-9 | ASSFQGITNEKLF
TRBV3-1/TRBV3-2 | ASSPQGSHSETQY
TRBV9 | ASSPDSSGNTIY
TRBV30 | AWRKQGKRTEAF
TRBV28 | ASRVRRTRTEAF
TRBV9 | ASSPYIAGGQNEQF
TRBV5-6 | ASSLFSGRTNTGELF
TRBV18 | ASSARGGPMNTEAF
TRBV14 | ASSQGNSGRSDTQY
TRBV6-1 | ASSEVGQENMKQY
TRBV13 | ASSLGLSGTYREYEQY
TRBV7-9 | ASLRWDRINTEAF
TRBV6-7 | ASSYSERGAYEQY
TRBV10-1 | ASSERREGVTDTQY
TRBV4-1 | ASRPTSGSSYEQY
TRBV5-1 | ASSLAESGGRGAEAF
TRBV5-5 | ASSFGTGGDEQY
TRBV5-1 | ASSLRSFGNSPLH
TRBV7-9 | ASTTGTTNTGELF
TRBV7-3 | ASSPGQDYEQY
TRBV2 | ASSERGRGNTIY
TRBV11-2 | ASSSAGTVLYEQY
TRBV5-6 | ASSRQYTDTQY
TRBV6-4 | ASSRELGGGELF
TRBV6-2/TRBV6-3 | ASSWSETYNEQF
TRBV7-2 | ASSRGGTTYNEQF
TRBV24-1 | ATSDPSSTYNEQF
TRBV4-1 | ASSLRTIQGTQY
TRBV28 | ASSPPGRGNQPQH
TRBV11-1 | ASSPGWQGPYNEQF
TRBV14 | ASSQARDTQY
TRBV5-6 | ASSLGGRNNYGYT